These 21 T cell receptor beta chains originate from one sample sequenced in a study of OX40 agonist ivuxolimab in advanced cancers. The method was immunoSEQ multiplex PCR; TCRdb's version includes in-frame clones alone and lacks a portion of them. The sample yields around 31,000 clones, about 92% seen once. The starting material was CD4+ or CD8+ T cells sorted from blood, obtained in a trial of the OX40 agonist ivuxolimab. Receptors were obtained from an adult with an advanced solid tumor such as melanoma, head and neck, liver or kidney cancer.

Comment on this clone: This sample includes further DNA sequences coding for the same CDR3. The chain uses TRBV6-1 and TRBJ2-4; D may be TRBD1 or TRBD2 (5 bases each). CDR1 is MNHNS and CDR2 is SASEGT in the germline V gene. This CDR3 has 13 amino acids. V was shortened by 1 base and J by 7 bases, with 8 bases between the two germline ends. CDR3 DNA: TGTGCCAGCAGTGAAGTAGAGGGGAACATTCAGTACTTC. Its translation: CASSEVEGNIQYF.

This clone has more than one count but fewer than ten. This sequence joins TRBV7-9 and TRBJ2-7; the D gene is possibly TRBD1 (5 bases). There are 16 residues in the CDR3. V lost 2 bases and J 6 bases, leaving 20 bases between the germline ends. CDR1 is SEHNR, CDR2 FQNEAQ, per germline (reference sequence). CDR3 DNA sequence: TGTGCCAGCAGCTTAAGGGGTTCCACTTCGTTAACCGAGCAGTACTTC. It yields the protein CASSLRGSTSLTEQYF.

The genes are TRBV28 and TRBJ2-7; D gene uncertain. Per germline, CDR1 MDHEN and CDR2 SYDVKM. V lost 5 bases to trimming and J lost 4 bases, with 15 bases between them. The CDR3 is 14 residues long. CDR3 sequence (DNA): TGTGCCAGCAGTAAGGCACAATTGCCTTACGAGCAGTACTTC. This gives the protein CASSKAQLPYEQYF.

V gene TRBV11-3 combines with J gene TRBJ2-2; perhaps D is TRBD1 or TRBD2 (5 bases each). This CDR3 contains 16 residues. The V end was cut by 6 bases, the J end by 1 base, with 15 bases between. Germline CDR1 and CDR2: SGHNT and YENEEA. CDR3 residues: CASRPRDRGNTGELFF. In DNA form, the CDR3 reads TGTGCCAGCAGACCTAGGGACCGGGGGAACACCGGGGAGCTGTTTTTT.

The chain carries TRBV6-5 and TRBJ1-1; tentatively, D is TRBD1 (6 bases). V was shortened by 8 bases and J by 4 bases, with 11 bases between the two germline ends. The V gene's germline CDR1 is MNHEY and CDR2 SVGAGI. The CDR3 covers 12 residues. The CDR3 sequence: CASHNRVTEAFF. CDR3 nucleotides: TGTGCCAGCCACAACAGGGTCACTGAAGCTTTCTTT.

The V and J genes are TRBV5-4 and TRBJ2-1; D might be TRBD1 or TRBD2, each matching 5 bases. Germline assignment: CDR1 SGHNT and CDR2 YYREEE (reference sequence). Trimming cost V 0 bases and J 8 bases, with 6 bases left between them. The CDR3 contains 12 residues. The CDR3 DNA sequence: TGTGCCAGCAGCTTGGGAGGGGATGAGCAGTTCTTC. Its translation: CASSLGGDEQFF.

A few counts support this clone. V gene TRBV2 combines with J gene TRBJ2-3, with TRBD2 matching over 7 bases. After removal of 2 bases from V and 6 bases from J, the junction contained 14 bases not matched to a gene. Germline V gives CDR1 SNHLY, CDR2 FYNNEI. The CDR3 extends over 17 amino acids. Written as DNA, the CDR3 is TGTGCCAGCAGTGAAATTTCCCGTAGCGGGTGGGGGGATACGCAGTATTTT. This gives the protein CASSEISRSGWGDTQYF.

The chain employs TRBV10-1 and TRBJ2-7, with 11 nucleotides matching TRBD2. The CDR3 spans 14 residues. Germline lookup yields CDR1 WNHNN and CDR2 SYGVQD (reference sequence). The V and J ends lost 6 bases and 4 bases, in that order; junction bases with no gene match: 5. The CDR3 DNA reads as TGCGCCAGCAGCCCCACTAGCGGGAGTTACGAGCAGTACTTC. Its protein product is CASSPTSGSYEQYF.

V usage is TRBV6-6 and J usage is TRBJ2-7, with 10 bases matching TRBD1. CDR3 size: 13 residues. Trimming took 4 bases from V and 7 from J; bases not matched to a gene: 4. Germline values: CDR1 MNHNY, CDR2 SVGAGI (reference sequence). As DNA, the CDR3 is TGTGCCAGCAGTTTCGGACAGGGGGGTGAGCAGTACTTC. It yields the protein CASSFGQGGEQYF.

The chain carries TRBV9 and TRBJ2-1; possible D gene TRBD1, 7 bases. CDR1 is SGDLS, CDR2 YYNGEE, per germline. CDR3 length: 14 residues. Trimming stripped 3 bases from V and 6 bases from J, with 13 bases between. The CDR3 nucleotides are TGTGCCAGCAGCGCAAACAGGGGAGGCAATGAGCAGTTCTTC. Its protein is CASSANRGGNEQFF. The full variable domain, in which reference TRBV9 and TRBJ2-1 provide the parts outside the CDR3, is DSGVTQTPKHLITATGQRVTLRCSPRSGDLSVYWYQQSLDQGLQFLIQYYNGEERAKGNILERFSAQQFPDLHSELNLSSLELGDSALYFCASSANRGGNEQFFGPGTRLTVL.

The chain employs TRBV7-2 and TRBJ2-7, with D uncertain. The ends were cut back, 1 base at V and 3 bases at J, with 10 bases in the middle. The germline V gene encodes CDR1 SGHTA and CDR2 FQGNSA. The CDR3 runs to 14 residues. The CDR3 nucleotides are TGTGCCAGCAGCTTAGATCCAGGAAACTACGAGCAGTACTTC. Amino acids: CASSLDPGNYEQYF.

CDR3 in DNA: TGTGCCAGCAGTGAGGGGGGACTAGCGGGAGTGTGGTCCCTCGGTACGCAGTATTTT. This codes for CASSEGGLAGVWSLGTQYF. The V and J genes are TRBV2 and TRBJ2-3, with 14 bases lining up with TRBD2. CDR3 length equals 19 residues. Germline-derived CDR1 and CDR2 are SNHLY and FYNNEI. Germline trimming cut 3 bases from V and 8 bases from J; bases unmatched to any gene: 16.

In its sample, this clone was seen a few times. The chain has TRBV11-2 and TRBJ1-1, with unresolved D. Germline CDR1 and CDR2: SGHAT and FQNNGV. CDR3 length equals 13 residues. Trimming pared 4 bases from V and 2 bases from J, leaving 8 bases between. CDR3 DNA: TGTGCCAGCAGCTGGGGTACAAACACTGAAGCTTTCTTT. Translated: CASSWGTNTEAFF.

The CDR3 nucleotides are TGTGCCAGCAGCTTAGTTTTAGCTAGCGGGGGTTTGAACACCGGGGAGCTGTTTTTT. This sequence encodes CASSLVLASGGLNTGELFF. This chain uses TRBV7-2 with TRBJ2-2; 10 positions agree with TRBD2. V shed 1 base, J shed 1 base, and the junction held 9 bases outside the gene matches. CDR3 length: 19 residues. From germline, CDR1 is SGHTA and CDR2 FQGNSA.

The chain is built from TRBV9 and TRBJ1-2; no clear D gene. This CDR3 contains 12 residues. Looked up from germline, CDR1 is SGDLS and CDR2 is YYNGEE. V was cut by 1 base and J by 8 bases, with 9 bases left in between. The CDR3 loop is CASSVTAYGYTF. CDR3 in DNA: TGTGCCAGCAGCGTAACGGCCTACGGCTACACCTTC.

V is TRBV5-1 and J is TRBJ2-2; 12 bases agree with TRBD2. CDR1 is SGHRS, CDR2 YFSETQ, per germline. CDR3 length: 19 residues. The junction had 11 bases not matched to a gene; V was cut back by 4 bases and J by 1 base. CDR3 residues: CASSPAGLAGFRNTGELFF. In DNA, the CDR3 is TGCGCCAGCAGCCCCGCTGGACTAGCGGGATTTAGGAACACCGGGGAGCTGTTTTTT.

This rearrangement joins TRBV14 to TRBJ2-2; D remains unclear. This CDR3 has 16 amino acids. Trimming pared 4 bases from V and 1 base from J, leaving 13 bases between. CDR1 is SGHDN and CDR2 is FVKESK in the germline V gene. The DNA for the CDR3 is TGTGCCAGCAGCCTCTATGCGGTGGGGAACACCGGGGAGCTGTTTTTT. It encodes CASSLYAVGNTGELFF.

The chain links TRBV7-8 to TRBJ2-5, with a tentative D call TRBD1 (6 bases). The CDR3 consists of 12 residues. Germline V CDR1 and CDR2: SGHVS, FQNEAQ. V was shortened by 2 bases and J by 10 bases, with 11 bases between the two germline ends. For the CDR3, the DNA is TGTGCCAGCAGCTTACCTAAGGGGGACCAGTACTTC. It codes for CASSLPKGDQYF.

The chain employs TRBV7-9 and TRBJ2-7; D uncertain. V lost 4 bases and J lost 3, with 7 bases in between. Per the germline V gene, CDR1 is SEHNR and CDR2 is FQNEAQ (reference sequence). The CDR3 extends over 12 amino acids. The CDR3 DNA is TGTGCCAGCAGCTCCTCCAACTACGAGCAGTACTTC. Translated, it gives CASSSSNYEQYF.

The genes are TRBV5-4 and TRBJ1-2; 7 positions agree with TRBD1. The V and J ends lost 0 bases and 3 bases, in that order; junction bases with no gene match: 8. Germline values: CDR1 SGHNT, CDR2 YYREEE (reference sequence). This CDR3 is 16 amino acids long. CDR3 nucleotide sequence: TGTGCCAGCAGCTTGGGCTCCACAGGGGAGTACTATGGCTACACCTTC. Residues: CASSLGSTGEYYGYTF. Together with reference TRBV5-4 and TRBJ1-2, the CDR3 gives the full variable domain: ETGVTQSPTHLIKTRGQQVTLRCSSQSGHNTVSWYQQALGQGPQFIFQYYREEENGRGNFPPRFSGLQFPNYSSELNVNALELDDSALYLCASSLGSTGEYYGYTFGSGTRLTVV.

In its sample, this clone was seen a few times. V and J are TRBV29-1 and TRBJ2-7, with a weak D call TRBD2 (7 bases). V shed 4 bases and J shed 3 bases, with 22 bases lying between them. CDR1 SQVTM and CDR2 ANQGSEA come from the germline V gene. CDR3 length: 16 residues. The CDR3 reads CSVGGRMRGENYEQYF. The CDR3 region has the DNA TGCAGCGTTGGCGGGAGAATGAGGGGGGAAAACTACGAGCAGTACTTC.